This passage covers 9 T cell receptor beta chains from one sample sequenced in a study of vaccination and CD4 T cells after COVID-19. No cognate antigen is known for these TCRs. Treatment: approximately nine-day PBMC culture with coronavirus spike peptide pools or control peptides (ViraFEST assay). Once obtained from cultured CD4+ T cells, the DNA was sequenced using the Oncomine TCR Beta short-read assay. TCRdb ran MiXCR on the PCR reads and lists one entry per CDR3 protein. The sample holds about 16,000 distinct CDR3 sequences, 35% to 45% seen once. Sample: CD4+ T cells from blood, cultured in vitro, taken before SARS-CoV-2 vaccination. These receptors originate from a human donor who received a COVID-19 vaccine.

This clonotype was found a few times. The chain has TRBV20-1 and TRBJ1-2; no firm D call. Germline V gives CDR1 DFQATT, CDR2 SNEGSKA (reference sequence). The CDR3 consists of 9 residues. Trimming removed 8 bases at V and 6 bases at J, with 7 bases between. The CDR3 sequence: CSTSNGYTF. CDR3 coding DNA: TGCAGTACGAGTAATGGCTACACCTTC.

The CDR3 protein is CASSQGLATQEQFF. Written as DNA, the CDR3 is TGTGCCAGCAGCCAGGGACTAGCGACTCAGGAGCAGTTCTTC. This chain uses TRBV11-2 with TRBJ2-1, with TRBD2 matching 10 bases. Germline CDR1 and CDR2: SGHAT and FQNNGV. The CDR3 has 14 amino acids. V gave up 5 bases and J gave up 10 bases; unmatched junction bases: 8.

This clonotype was seen a few times. A junction boundary mismatches the germline segment, possibly from a read error. CDR3: CASSLGASRGNTIYF. For the CDR3, the DNA is TGTGCCAGCAGTTTAGGGGCTTCCCGTGGAAACACCATATATTTT. The rearrangement links TRBV7-9 to TRBJ1-3, with D possibly being TRBD1 (5 bases). The CDR3 totals 15 residues. In germline, CDR1 is SEHNR, CDR2 FQNEAQ (reference sequence).

This chain uses TRBV12-3 or TRBV12-4 with TRBJ1-1; the match to TRBD1 covers 7 bases. V gave up 5 bases and J gave up 3 bases; unmatched junction bases: 3. The CDR3 spans 13 residues. CDR3 amino acids: CASSADRDTEAFF. The CDR3 DNA reads TGTGCCAGCAGTGCTGACAGGGACACTGAAGCTTTCTTT.

This chain links TRBV25-1 with TRBJ1-5, with a tentative D call TRBD1 (5 bases). The CDR3 length is 15 residues. Germline V gene sequence: CDR1 MGHDK, CDR2 SYGVNS. Trimming pared 2 bases from V and 9 bases from J, leaving 17 bases between. This CDR3 is CASSEGQGLFSPQHF. The CDR3 nucleotides are TGTGCCAGCAGTGAAGGGCAGGGCCTTTTCTCGCCCCAGCATTTT.

The rearrangement joins TRBV25-1 to TRBJ2-5; a possible D gene is TRBD2 (6 bases). Trimming removed 5 bases from V and 7 bases from J, with 20 bases in between. Per the germline V gene, CDR1 is MGHDK and CDR2 is SYGVNS. There are 15 residues in the CDR3. CDR3 in DNA: TGTGCCAGCAGTACACCCCGGGTGGGCGGGGCGACCCAGTACTTC. This codes for CASSTPRVGGATQYF.

The chain joins TRBV25-1 to TRBJ1-3, with TRBD1 matching 7 bases. CDR1 is MGHDK, CDR2 SYGVNS, per germline. J gave up 2 bases and V 5 bases, and 9 bases lay outside the gene matches. The CDR3 extends over 16 amino acids. The CDR3 nucleotides read TGTGCCAGCAGTCCCCACGTACAGGGGACTGGAAACACCATATATTTT. It is translated as CASSPHVQGTGNTIYF.

V gene TRBV25-1 combines with J gene TRBJ1-2; possibly TRBD1 for D (6 bases). CDR3 length: 14 residues. V lost 2 bases, J lost 7 bases, and 14 bases lay in between. Germline V gene data show CDR1 as MGHDK and CDR2 as SYGVNS. The CDR3 sequence: CASSEPRGAGGYTF. For the CDR3, the DNA is TGTGCCAGCAGTGAACCGAGGGGGGCAGGTGGCTACACCTTC.

This rearrangement joins TRBV30 to TRBJ1-5; tentatively, D is TRBD1 (5 bases). The CDR3 contains 13 residues. V lost 2 bases and J 3 bases, leaving 8 bases between the germline ends. The germline gives CDR1 GTSNPN, CDR2 SVGIG (reference sequence). The CDR3 DNA reads TGTGCCTGGAGTCAGGGTACCAATCAGCCCCAGCATTTT. Amino acid sequence: CAWSQGTNQPQHF. The full variable domain, rest sourced from reference TRBV30 and TRBJ1-5, is SQTIHQWPATLVQPVGSPLSLECTVEGTSNPNLYWYRQAAGRGLQLLFYSVGIGQISSEVPQNLSASRPQDRQFILSSKKLLLSDSGFYLCAWSQGTNQPQHFGDGTRLSIL.